This T cell receptor beta chain was found in a study of T-cell reconstitution after alpha-beta-depleted transplantation in children. Overall study results and limits: There were reportedly several hundred expanded graft clones from which alpha-beta T cells came about two months after transplant.

Researchers prepared the TCRbeta library using unique molecular identifiers, the study reports. MiXCR, applied by TCRdb to the PCR reads, yields one record per CDR3 protein. The sample carries more than 400,000 distinct CDR3 sequences, 43% recorded once. This clonotype has just one count. Its antigen remains unknown. V was clipped by 0 bases and J by 7 bases; unmatched bases: 12. The CDR3 loop spans 18 amino acids. Per the germline V gene, CDR1 is MNHEY and CDR2 is SVGAGI. This receptor was taken from a girl aged 2-10 years with aplastic anemia, due to receive a stem cell transplant. Material: PBMCs, obtained before TCRalphabeta/CD19-depleted stem cell transplant. This sequence joins TRBV6-5 and TRBJ2-1; TRBD2 matches 10 bases. The CDR3 loop reads CASSYSRASGGSQNEQFF. The CDR3 coding sequence is TGTGCCAGCAGTTACTCGAGGGCTAGCGGGGGATCGCAGAATGAGCAGTTCTTC.